The 12 T cell receptor beta chains presented below share a single source sample, sequenced in a study of naive and memory T cell subsets. Treatment defined: skin biopsy from PPD injection site in Mantoux-positive individual. Reverse transcription used DNase-treated unsorted total RNA, aiming for about 1 to 1,100 ng. For blood and skin samples, reverse transcription used TCR alpha and beta constant primers. TCRdb re-called the UMI-ligation and nested PCR reads through MiXCR, storing one row per CDR3 protein. Seen here are about 18,000 distinct CDR3 sequences, 8% to 10% observed once, and the top ten hold approximately 6.3%. Sequenced here: skin, sampled from a tuberculin skin test site. The receptor set was obtained from an adult in good health.

This clonotype was seen at least ten times. The chain employs TRBV7-6 and TRBJ2-2, with 8 bases that match TRBD1. CDR3 size: 15 residues. The germline gives CDR1 SGHVS, CDR2 FNYEAQ. With 5 bases clipped from V and 5 bases from J, the junction kept 7 bases outside the gene matches. This chain's CDR3 is CASSARQGRTGELFF. The CDR3 region has the DNA TGTGCCAGCAGCGCCCGACAGGGGAGGACCGGGGAGCTGTTTTTT.

The V gene is TRBV12-3 or TRBV12-4, the J gene TRBJ1-2; 9 nucleotides agree with TRBD1. CDR3 length: 18 residues. The J segment lost 6 bases and the V segment lost 1 base, leaving 15 bases of the junction unmatched. The CDR3 coding sequence is TGTGCCAGCAGTTTAGGTGCTCACAGACAGGGGGTTTATGATGGCTACACCTTC. Translation: CASSLGAHRQGVYDGYTF.

This clonotype was found many times. The chain has TRBV19 and TRBJ2-1, with no clear D. Germline V CDR1 and CDR2: LNHDA, SQIVND (reference sequence). Trimming cost V 0 bases and J 4 bases, with 7 bases left between them. The CDR3 extends over 14 amino acids. CDR3 in amino acids: CASSIDLGYNEQFF. The CDR3 nucleotides read TGTGCCAGTAGTATAGATCTAGGATACAATGAGCAGTTCTTC.

This clonotype appeared many times. The chain has TRBV7-2 and TRBJ2-3, with 10 bases identical to TRBD2. The CDR3 contains 14 residues. Germline CDR1 reads SGHTA; CDR2 reads FQGNSA. V lost 0 bases to trimming and J lost 6 bases; unmatched junction nucleotides: 0. Here the CDR3 reads CASSLAGLADTQYF. CDR3 DNA: TGTGCCAGCAGCTTAGCGGGACTAGCGGATACGCAGTATTTT. The full variable domain, in which reference TRBV7-2 and TRBJ2-3 provide the parts outside the CDR3, is GAGVSQSPSNKVTEKGKDVELRCDPISGHTALYWYRQSLGQGLEFLIYFQGNSAPDKSGLPSDRFSAERTGGSVSTLTIQRTQQEDSAVYLCASSLAGLADTQYFGPGTRLTVL.

This clonotype was seen ten or more times. The rearrangement uses TRBV7-2 and TRBJ2-5; D call uncertain. The length of the CDR3 is 11 residues. V was cut by 5 bases and J by 5 bases, with 6 bases left in between. Per germline, CDR1 SGHTA and CDR2 FQGNSA. The CDR3 here is CASSSWETQYF. The DNA of the CDR3 is TGTGCCAGCAGCAGTTGGGAGACCCAGTACTTC. Complete variable domain (other parts from reference TRBV7-2 and TRBJ2-5): GAGVSQSPSNKVTEKGKDVELRCDPISGHTALYWYRQSLGQGLEFLIYFQGNSAPDKSGLPSDRFSAERTGGSVSTLTIQRTQQEDSAVYLCASSSWETQYFGPGTRLLVL.

The table lists this clonotype with a few counts. The chain combines TRBV7-9 with TRBJ1-5, with D uncertain. CDR1 and CDR2 from the germline V gene are SEHNR and FQNEAQ (reference sequence). This CDR3 is 12 amino acids long. Trimming removed 5 bases from V and 6 bases from J, with 8 bases in between. The CDR3 nucleotides are TGTGCCAGCAGCCCCTCCGGTCAGCCCCAGCATTTT. Protein: CASSPSGQPQHF.

In this sample, this clonotype turned up many times. This chain connects TRBV5-1 to TRBJ2-1, with 13 bases that match TRBD2. The junction had 9 bases not matched to a gene; V was cut back by 4 bases and J by 5 bases. Germline CDR1 SGHRS, CDR2 YFSETQ. CDR3 length equals 17 residues. CDR3 bases: TGCGCCAGCAGCCCTGAACCACTAGCGGGAGGGAACAATGAGCAGTTCTTC. It specifies CASSPEPLAGGNNEQFF.

This chain links TRBV20-1 with TRBJ1-5; D is uncertain. The CDR3 length is 12 residues. Deletions cut 6 bases from V and 0 bases from J, with 6 bases between. Germline V gene sequence: CDR1 DFQATT, CDR2 SNEGSKA (reference sequence). CDR3 bases: TGCAGTGCCAGACTTAGCAATCAGCCCCAGCATTTT. It specifies CSARLSNQPQHF.

This clonotype appeared many times. This chain joins TRBV18 and TRBJ2-1, with D possibly matching TRBD2 (5 bases). V lost 2 bases, J lost 6 bases, and 17 bases lay in between. CDR3 length: 16 residues. The germline V gene has CDR1 KGHSH and CDR2 LQKENI. The CDR3 DNA sequence: TGTGCCAGCTCACCATCCGACCGGGGAACGTTCAATGAGCAGTTCTTC. This sequence encodes CASSPSDRGTFNEQFF.

This chain connects TRBV11-2 to TRBJ2-7, with D uncertain. Deletions cut 6 bases from V and 1 base from J, with 10 bases between. CDR3 size: 13 residues. Looked up from germline, CDR1 is SGHAT and CDR2 is FQNNGV. The CDR3: CASRAPGSYEQYF. The CDR3, as DNA: TGTGCCAGCAGGGCCCCCGGGTCCTACGAGCAGTACTTC. The full variable domain, completed using reference TRBV11-2 and TRBJ2-7, is EAGVAQSPRYKIIEKRQSVAFWCNPISGHATLYWYQQILGQGPKLLIQFQNNGVVDDSQLPKDRFSAERLKGVDSTLKIQPAKLEDSAVYLCASRAPGSYEQYFGPGTRLTVT.

This clonotype showed up just a few times. The chain links TRBV6-2 or TRBV6-3 to TRBJ2-1, with 9 bases aligning to TRBD2. This CDR3 has 16 residues. V gave up 7 bases and J gave up 7 bases; unmatched junction bases: 14. Germline assignment: CDR1 MNHEY and CDR2 SVGEGT. Here the CDR3 reads CASKVVAGGRLNEQFF. The CDR3 bases are TGTGCCAGCAAGGTGGTTGCGGGGGGGCGGCTGAATGAGCAGTTCTTC.

In its sample, this clonotype is medium-sized. The chain employs TRBV5-6 and TRBJ2-7; D assignment may be TRBD1 or TRBD2 (5 bases each). From germline, CDR1 is SGHDT and CDR2 YYEEEE. V lost 2 bases and J 5 bases, leaving 11 bases between the germline ends. The CDR3 runs 13 residues. DNA for the CDR3: TGTGCCAGCAGCTTACGGGGCGGAGACGAGCAGTACTTC. Translating gives CASSLRGGDEQYF.